These 14 T cell receptor beta chains were sequenced from one sample in a study of Ad26.COV2.S vaccination and SARS-CoV-2 variants. Treatment meaning: over 15 received Ad26.COV2.S at low or high dose, single or two shots; about five received placebo; per-sample allocation not given. Sampling was done on day 63 after the first vaccine or placebo injection. The assay was immunoSEQ multiplex PCR, and TCRdb's table has in-frame clones only and misses some. The sample contains 510,000 or so clones, around nine tenths of which appear only once. The sample in question was peripheral blood, obtained in a trial of Ad26.COV2.S vaccine versus placebo. The receptor set was obtained from a person aged 18-60 years who received the Ad26.COV2.S COVID-19 vaccine or a placebo.

This clone has more than one count but fewer than ten. The chain couples TRBV6-6 to TRBJ1-5, with a tentative D call TRBD1 (6 bases). Germline loops: CDR1 MNHNY, CDR2 SVGAGI (reference sequence). The CDR3 sequence is 14 residues long. Trimming pared 4 bases from V and 1 base from J, leaving 8 bases between. This chain's CDR3 is CASSFGQSNQPQHF. CDR3 sequence (DNA): TGTGCCAGCAGTTTCGGACAGAGCAATCAGCCCCAGCATTTT.

The V gene is TRBV28, the J gene TRBJ2-5; D unclear. The germline V and J ends were trimmed by 5 bases and 4 bases, with 14 bases remaining between them. The CDR3 is 14 residues long. Germline V gives CDR1 MDHEN, CDR2 SYDVKM. The CDR3 sequence: CASSLINRPETQYF. The CDR3 bases are TGTGCCAGCAGTCTGATTAACCGCCCAGAGACCCAGTACTTC.

The J gene is TRBJ2-3, the V gene TRBV7-2, with 9 nucleotides matching TRBD2. The CDR3 sequence is 14 residues long. V dropped 5 bases and J dropped 6; count of bases not matched to a gene: 6. The germline V gene encodes CDR1 SGHTA and CDR2 FQGNSA. The CDR3 bases are TGTGCCAGCAGCCTTAGCGGGGGCCAGGATACGCAGTATTTT. Protein sequence: CASSLSGGQDTQYF.

The V and J genes are TRBV6-6 and TRBJ2-1; 11 bases are shared with TRBD1. Per germline, CDR1 MNHNY and CDR2 SVGAGI (reference sequence). V shed 7 bases and J 6 bases; nucleotides not matched to a gene: 8. The CDR3 length is 15 residues. CDR3 nucleotides: TGTGCCAGCAATCTGGACAGGGGGCTATCCAATGAGCAGTTCTTC. This translates into CASNLDRGLSNEQFF.

The rearrangement links TRBV14 to TRBJ2-3; 8 nucleotides line up with TRBD1. From germline, CDR1 is SGHDN and CDR2 FVKESK. The CDR3 extends over 15 amino acids. The V segment lost 4 bases and the J segment 1 base; nucleotides outside the gene matches: 4. CDR3 sequence reads: CASSRPGQGTDTQYF. CDR3 DNA sequence: TGTGCCAGCAGCCGACCGGGACAGGGCACAGATACGCAGTATTTT.

The sample holds a few counts of this clone. The chain carries TRBV6-6 and TRBJ2-1; D gene unclear. Germline lookup yields CDR1 MNHNY and CDR2 SVGAGI (reference sequence). The CDR3 is 16 residues long. The ends were cut back, 2 bases at V and 6 bases at J, with 17 bases in the middle. The CDR3 region is CASSYLTGRSGNEQFF. CDR3 sequence (DNA): TGTGCCAGCAGTTACCTAACTGGACGATCGGGCAATGAGCAGTTCTTC.

J is TRBJ2-7 and V is TRBV6-5, with D possibly TRBD1 on 6 matching bases. The V gene's germline CDR1 is MNHEY and CDR2 SVGAGI. The V and J ends lost 0 bases and 5 bases respectively, with 17 bases between them. The CDR3 totals 16 residues. For the CDR3, the DNA is TGTGCCAGCAGTTACTCTCTCGGCAGGGGAATCGACGAGCAGTACTTC. This gives the protein CASSYSLGRGIDEQYF.

The chain has TRBV10-1 and TRBJ2-1, with TRBD2 matching over 14 bases. CDR1 WNHNN and CDR2 SYGVQD come from the germline V gene (reference sequence). J lost 0 bases, V lost 4 bases, and 8 bases had no gene match. The CDR3 is made up of 19 amino acids. Written as DNA, the CDR3 is TGCGCCAGCAGTGTCCTTGGGACTAGCGGGAGCCTCTCCTACAATGAGCAGTTCTTC. Translated: CASSVLGTSGSLSYNEQFF.

This chain connects TRBV28 to TRBJ1-5; D might be TRBD1 (6 bases). Germline V gene lookup returns CDR1 MDHEN and CDR2 SYDVKM. The V gene lost 10 bases and the J gene lost 3 bases, with 19 bases spanning the gap. The CDR3 runs 15 residues. The CDR3 DNA reads as TGTGCCATCCTGCCGGGAGGACAGTCCAATCAGCCCCAGCATTTT. Protein sequence: CAILPGGQSNQPQHF.

The V and J genes are TRBV24-1 and TRBJ2-2; D possibly corresponds to TRBD1 (6 bases). The V end lost 2 bases, the J end lost 0 bases, and 9 bases lay between the germline ends. The V gene's germline CDR1 is KGHDR and CDR2 SFDVKD. The CDR3 runs to 16 residues. CDR3 sequence reads: CATSDWGTTNTGELFF. CDR3 sequence (DNA): TGTGCCACCAGTGATTGGGGGACAACGAACACCGGGGAGCTGTTTTTT.

The chain couples TRBV25-1 to TRBJ2-3; 7 bases align to TRBD1. In germline, CDR1 is MGHDK, CDR2 SYGVNS. V lost 3 bases and J lost 6; bases outside the gene matches: 12. The CDR3 has 16 amino acids. The CDR3 DNA reads as TGTGCCAGCAGTGAGCTTGGCCAGACAGGGCCCGATACGCAGTATTTT. The encoded protein is CASSELGQTGPDTQYF. The variable domain in full, completed from reference TRBV25-1 and TRBJ2-3, reads EADIYQTPRYLVIGTGKKITLECSQTMGHDKMYWYQQDPGMELHLIHYSYGVNSTEKGDLSSESTVSRIRTEHFPLTLESARPSHTSQYLCASSELGQTGPDTQYFGPGTRLTVL.

There are a few counts of this clone. This rearrangement joins TRBV3-1 (or the pseudogene TRBV3-2) to TRBJ2-1, with D unresolved. Germline CDR1 LGHDT, CDR2 YNNKEL (reference sequence). Trimming removed 1 base from V and 6 bases from J, with 25 bases in between. The CDR3 length is 19 residues. CDR3 amino acids: CASSQGVVGLGTVGNEQFF. The CDR3 bases are TGTGCCAGCAGCCAAGGAGTAGTAGGCCTAGGAACCGTGGGCAATGAGCAGTTCTTC.

The rearrangement links TRBV28 to TRBJ2-7; D is unclear. V was clipped by 3 bases and J by 0 bases, with 6 bases between them. The CDR3 length is 13 residues. In germline, CDR1 is MDHEN, CDR2 SYDVKM. This chain's CDR3 is CASSLSPSYEQYF. The CDR3 DNA sequence: TGTGCCAGCAGTTTGTCTCCCTCCTACGAGCAGTACTTC.

CDR3 nucleotide sequence: TGTGCCTCGCGTGGGGGGACCACGACGGAAGCTTTCTTT. Protein: CASRGGTTTEAFF. This chain connects TRBV6-1 to TRBJ1-1; tentative D call: TRBD1 (5 bases). Germline CDR1 is MNHNS and CDR2 is SASEGT. Trimming cost V 11 bases and J 8 bases, with 21 bases left between them. This CDR3 is built from 13 residues.